Sequencing of this T cell receptor (beta chain) was carried out in a study of cytomegalovirus exposure and HLA in healthy donors. This clone was seen just once. Its specificity is unknown. Study-wide points: A later analysis reportedly found fewer N-insertions in an Asian-associated ancestry cluster than the roughly 670-donor mean. V- and J-gene trimming of TCR beta was linked (in a later analysis) to a missense DCLRE1C variant. Most TCR beta V segments were productive about 90% or about 30% of the time in an earlier analysis. Being indistinguishable, some V segments were excluded, TRBV6-2 and TRBV6-3 among them.

Researchers ran the PCR with 60 Vbeta and 13 Jbeta primers. Profiling relied on immunoSEQ multiplex PCR, and the TCRdb table lists in-frame clones only, not all of them. The profile shows over 80,000 clones, around 80% of them singletons. CDR3 length equals 11 residues. Deletions cut 3 bases from V and 8 bases from J, with 7 bases between. In germline, CDR1 is SEHNR, CDR2 FQNEAQ (reference sequence). The sequenced sample was PBMCs. The clonotype was recovered from a man aged 40-49 years in good health and CMV-seropositive. This chain links TRBV7-9 with TRBJ1-2; no clear D. CDR3 in amino acids: CASSFESGYTF. The CDR3 DNA sequence: TGTGCCAGCAGCTTTGAGAGCGGCTACACCTTC.